This T cell receptor beta chain was observed in a study of T cell responses to AZD1222 COVID-19 vaccine. The assay was immunoSEQ multiplex PCR, and TCRdb's table has in-frame clones only and misses some. Among some 150,000 clones listed, more than 75% were seen once. The J segment lost 7 bases and the V segment lost 3 bases, leaving 8 bases of the junction unmatched. Germline values: CDR1 MNHNS, CDR2 SASEGT. The CDR3 extends over 15 amino acids. V usage is TRBV6-1 and J usage is TRBJ2-1, with 8 bases aligning to TRBD2. This specimen was peripheral blood, taken 28 days after the second AZD1222 dose. The sequence derives from an adult who received the AZD1222 COVID-19 vaccine. The CDR3 coding sequence is TGTGCCAGCAGTGATATTGCGGGAGGAAATAATGAGCAGTTCTTC. Its translation: CASSDIAGGNNEQFF.